The sequence of this T cell receptor beta chain was determined in a study of CD8 T cells in ankylosing spondylitis. Study-level points and caveats: Ankylosing spondylitis blood seemed to carry a telltale TCR beta motif made of fewer than ten highly homologous variants.

Each CDR3 protein is one row after TCRdb ran MiXCR on the 5' RACE reads. The repertoire consists of 250,000 to 400,000 distinct CDR3 sequences, with around 10% occurring once and the leading ten covering 9.1%. There are 15 residues in the CDR3. The germline CDR1 and CDR2 sequences are LGHDT and YNNKEL (reference sequence). The V end was cut by 2 bases, the J end by 1 base, with 11 bases between. For this clonotype: As yet, its antigen is unknown.

The chain couples TRBV3-1 to TRBJ1-2; D possibly corresponds to TRBD1 (6 bases). Sample: blood, either unsorted or a sorted T cell fraction (not recorded which). The origin of this receptor is a female donor with ankylosing spondylitis or in good health (not recorded which). The CDR3 loop reads CASSQRGASNYGYTF. The CDR3 nucleotides read TGTGCCAGCAGCCAAAGGGGGGCGAGTAACTATGGCTACACCTTC. The full variable domain, in which reference TRBV3-1 and TRBJ1-2 provide the parts outside the CDR3, is DTAVSQTPKYLVTQMGNDKSIKCEQNLGHDTMYWYKQDSKKFLKIMFSYNNKELIINETVPNRFSPKSPDKAHLNLHINSLELGDSAVYFCASSQRGASNYGYTFGSGTRLTVV.